This passage covers 22 T cell receptor beta chains from one sample sequenced in a study of identical twins (dated by TCRdb to the mid-2010s). Receptor libraries were prepared by 5' RACE. The data were produced on an Illumina HiSeq 2000. TCRdb itself trimmed the public reads at Q25 with fastp, ran MiXCR and retained productive beta chains. A single entry per CDR3 protein holds the most common genes and DNA from its merged rows. In all, the sample holds 350,000 or so distinct CDR3 sequences, and over 9% of those were seen once. The ten largest clones add up to 7.2% of the sample. The same data also went into a second study, on yellow fever vaccine responses in identical twins.

The sequencing input was CD8+ T cells sorted from blood. These receptor sequences come from a woman aged 18-29 years in good health.

The chain uses TRBV3-1 and TRBJ2-7; D is undetermined. The germline gives CDR1 LGHDT, CDR2 YNNKEL (reference sequence). CDR3 length equals 14 residues. V was trimmed by 0 bases and J by 2 bases, leaving 8 bases between them. The CDR3 DNA follows: TGTGCCAGCAGCCAAGAAGCCGGTCCCTACGAGCAGTACTTC. This sequence encodes CASSQEAGPYEQYF.

J is TRBJ2-2 and V is TRBV5-1; the match to TRBD2 covers 13 bases. CDR3 length: 18 residues. With 1 base clipped from V and 1 base from J, the junction kept 4 bases outside the gene matches. Looked up from germline, CDR1 is SGHRS and CDR2 is YFSETQ. The CDR3 region has the DNA TGCGCCAGCAGCTTGTGGGGACTAGCGGGACGGAACACCGGGGAGCTGTTTTTT. This gives the protein CASSLWGLAGRNTGELFF. Filled out from reference TRBV5-1 and TRBJ2-2, the complete variable domain reads KAGVTQTPRYLIKTRGQQVTLSCSPISGHRSVSWYQQTPGQGLQFLFEYFSETQRNKGNFPGRFSGRQFSNSRSEMNVSTLELGDSALYLCASSLWGLAGRNTGELFFGEGSRLTVL.

In this sample, this clonotype turned up a few times. The chain carries TRBV16 and TRBJ2-7; D might be TRBD1 (5 bases). The V and J ends lost 0 bases and 1 base respectively, with 7 bases between them. The CDR3 runs to 14 residues. Germline V gene lookup returns CDR1 KGHSY and CDR2 FQNENV. CDR3 in amino acids: CASSQSTGSYEQYV. The CDR3 DNA reads TGTGCCAGCAGCCAATCCACAGGATCCTACGAGCAGTACGTC.

The V and J genes are TRBV28 and TRBJ2-7; no reliable D call. Trimming pared 7 bases from V and 4 bases from J, leaving 8 bases between. This CDR3 has 11 residues. Germline V gene data show CDR1 as MDHEN and CDR2 as SYDVKM. CDR3: CASTYGYEQYF. In DNA, the CDR3 is TGTGCCAGCACCTATGGTTACGAGCAGTACTTC.

This clonotype has just a few counts. The CDR3 loop is CASRLTGTQDNEQFF. CDR3 nucleotide sequence: TGTGCCAGCAGACTTACAGGGACCCAAGACAATGAGCAGTTCTTC. The chain joins TRBV12-3 or TRBV12-4 to TRBJ2-1; D might be TRBD1 (6 bases). This CDR3 has 15 amino acids. The ends were cut back, 6 bases at V and 5 bases at J, with 17 bases in the middle.

The chain couples TRBV24-1 to TRBJ2-3, with 8 bases fitting TRBD1. J gave up 2 bases and V 2 bases, and 8 bases lay outside the gene matches. Germline V gene sequence: CDR1 KGHDR, CDR2 SFDVKD. This CDR3 spans 17 amino acids. The CDR3 sequence: CATSDSDDRGPTDTQYF. The CDR3 bases are TGTGCCACCAGTGATTCGGACGACAGGGGCCCCACAGATACGCAGTATTTT.

This clonotype was observed a few times. This chain connects TRBV15 to TRBJ1-5; D is perhaps TRBD1 (5 bases). This CDR3 has 13 residues. Trimming took 0 bases from V and 9 from J, leaving 9 bases between them. Looked up from germline, CDR1 is LNHNV and CDR2 is YYDKDF (reference sequence). CDR3 coding DNA: TGTGCCACCAGCAGAGATCCTGGGGGGCCCCAGCATTTT. This codes for CATSRDPGGPQHF.

This clonotype came up a few times. The DNA for the CDR3 is TGCGCCAGCATCGACAGCACTAACTATGGCTACACCTTC. This gives the protein CASIDSTNYGYTF. V and J are TRBV5-1 and TRBJ1-2; D is perhaps TRBD1 (5 bases). Trimming left V 6 bases short and J 0 bases short, with 9 bases between. Germline-derived CDR1 and CDR2 are SGHRS and YFSETQ. This CDR3 is 13 amino acids long. Together with reference TRBV5-1 and TRBJ1-2, the CDR3 gives the full variable domain: KAGVTQTPRYLIKTRGQQVTLSCSPISGHRSVSWYQQTPGQGLQFLFEYFSETQRNKGNFPGRFSGRQFSNSRSEMNVSTLELGDSALYLCASIDSTNYGYTFGSGTRLTVV.

This clonotype was counted ten times or more. The chain links TRBV5-5 to TRBJ2-7; 8 bases are a match to TRBD2. Germline values: CDR1 SGHKS, CDR2 YYEKEE (reference sequence). The V and J ends lost 0 bases and 2 bases, in that order; junction bases with no gene match: 10. The CDR3 totals 17 residues. The CDR3 here is CASSLAHRTSLPYEQYF. CDR3 nucleotide sequence: TGTGCCAGCAGCTTGGCCCATCGGACTAGCCTTCCCTACGAGCAGTACTTC. The whole variable domain, remainder taken from reference TRBV5-5 and TRBJ2-7, is DAGVTQSPTHLIKTRGQQVTLRCSPISGHKSVSWYQQVLGQGPQFIFQYYEKEERGRGNFPDRFSARQFPNYSSELNVNALLLGDSALYLCASSLAHRTSLPYEQYFGPGTRLTVT.

Only a few counts were recorded for this clonotype. The rearrangement joins TRBV12-3 or TRBV12-4 to TRBJ1-5; 7 nucleotides match TRBD1. After removal of 6 bases from V and 2 bases from J, the junction contained 7 bases not matched to a gene. This CDR3 contains 15 residues. The CDR3 region is CASRYRGRGNQPQHF. The CDR3 region has the DNA TGTGCCAGCAGATACAGGGGAAGGGGCAATCAGCCCCAGCATTTT.

The rearrangement joins TRBV27 to TRBJ2-1, with TRBD2 matching over 7 bases. V was pared by 3 bases and J by 4 bases, with 3 bases of the junction left unmatched. The CDR3 totals 14 residues. CDR1 MNHEY and CDR2 SMNVEV come from the germline V gene (reference sequence). The CDR3 region is CASSFRLAYNEQFF. CDR3 nucleotide sequence: TGTGCCAGCAGTTTCCGACTAGCTTACAATGAGCAGTTCTTC.

The gene calls are TRBV3-1 and TRBJ2-3; the match to TRBD2 covers 10 bases. Germline V gene lookup returns CDR1 LGHDT and CDR2 YNNKEL (reference sequence). The CDR3 sequence is 17 residues long. With V trimmed by 5 bases and J by 4 bases, 12 bases remained unmatched. Here the CDR3 DNA reads TGTGCCAGCAGCTCCGGGACTAGCGTCTTCAGGGCAGATACGCAGTATTTT. This gives the protein CASSSGTSVFRADTQYF.

This clonotype appeared a few times. The chain couples TRBV6-1 to TRBJ2-1, with 9 bases identical to TRBD2. Trimming took 1 base from V and 8 from J; bases not matched to a gene: 6. CDR3 length equals 15 residues. Germline loops: CDR1 MNHNS, CDR2 SASEGT. CDR3 coding DNA: TGTGCCAGCAGTGAAGACGCGGGAGGGTCGGATGAGCAGTTCTTC. Its translation is CASSEDAGGSDEQFF.

This clonotype was counted ten times or more. V is TRBV4-2 and J is TRBJ2-1, with 9 bases aligning to TRBD2. With 2 bases clipped from V and 6 bases from J, the junction kept 5 bases outside the gene matches. The length of the CDR3 is 15 residues. CDR1 is LGHNA and CDR2 is YNFKEQ in the germline V gene. The CDR3 DNA reads as TGTGCCAGCAGCCAACTAGCGGGGCCAGTCAATGAGCAGTTCTTC. It specifies CASSQLAGPVNEQFF.

The rearrangement uses TRBV12-3 or TRBV12-4 and TRBJ1-3, with D unclear. Trimming took off 6 bases at V and 4 bases at J, with 13 bases between the two ends. The CDR3 is 14 residues long. The CDR3 loop is CASRLGFGGNTIYF. The DNA for the CDR3 is TGTGCCAGCAGACTTGGTTTTGGAGGAAACACCATATATTTT.

This clonotype showed up many times. The chain carries TRBV7-8 and TRBJ2-3; the D gene is possibly TRBD1 (6 bases). Trimming cost V 1 base and J 2 bases, with 13 bases left between them. CDR1 is SGHVS, CDR2 FQNEAQ, per germline. CDR3 length: 16 residues. The CDR3 reads CASSLGWGPPTDTQYF. The CDR3 nucleotides read TGTGCCAGCAGCTTAGGTTGGGGGCCTCCCACAGATACGCAGTATTTT.

Only a few counts were recorded for this clonotype. The V call is TRBV27, the J call TRBJ2-2, with 7 positions matching TRBD2. Trimming cost V 10 bases and J 4 bases; bases outside gene matches: 3. The germline CDR1 and CDR2 sequences are MNHEY and SMNVEV (reference sequence). The CDR3 length is 12 residues. The CDR3 loop reads CAIREGTGELFF. The CDR3 coding sequence is TGTGCCATCAGGGAGGGCACCGGGGAGCTGTTTTTT.

This clonotype was observed a handful of times. The V and J genes are TRBV6-5 and TRBJ1-1; D is uncertain. Trimming took off 0 bases at V and 0 bases at J, with 5 bases between the two ends. This CDR3 is built from 14 residues. Per germline, CDR1 MNHEY and CDR2 SVGAGI. The CDR3 sequence: CASSYSTLNTEAFF. The CDR3 DNA is TGTGCCAGCAGTTACTCCACATTGAACACTGAAGCTTTCTTT.

This clonotype was counted many times. The rearrangement links TRBV12-3 or TRBV12-4 to TRBJ2-7; D gene ambiguous. V dropped 8 bases and J dropped 3 bases, with 11 bases sitting between them. CDR3 length: 12 amino acids. CDR3 loop: CASRNYLYEQYF. CDR3 DNA sequence: TGTGCCAGCCGAAATTACCTCTACGAGCAGTACTTC.

This clonotype was recorded many times. The chain is built from TRBV12-3 or TRBV12-4 and TRBJ2-1; D is undetermined. V was trimmed by 4 bases and J by 4 bases, leaving 5 bases between them. The CDR3 covers 12 residues. The CDR3 spells CASSSEYNEQFF. The CDR3 bases are TGTGCCAGCAGTTCAGAGTACAATGAGCAGTTCTTC.

The chain recombines TRBV4-1 with TRBJ2-7; D gene unclear. The CDR3 covers 14 residues. Looked up from germline, CDR1 is MGHRA and CDR2 is YSYEKL. Deletions cut 0 bases from V and 3 bases from J, with 9 bases between. The DNA for the CDR3 is TGCGCCAGCAGCCAAGAGGAAGGGTTCTACGAGCAGTACTTC. It translates to CASSQEEGFYEQYF.

This chain joins TRBV3-1 and TRBJ2-1; D possibly uses TRBD1 or TRBD2 (7 bases each). Trimming took off 4 bases at V and 3 bases at J, with 16 bases between the two ends. This CDR3 is built from 16 residues. Germline V CDR1 and CDR2: LGHDT, YNNKEL (reference sequence). CDR3 region: CASSLERRGGYNEQFF. The CDR3 bases are TGTGCCAGCAGCCTCGAACGCAGGGGGGGCTACAATGAGCAGTTCTTC.